This entry lists 22 T cell receptor beta chains sequenced from one sample in a study of regulatory T cells in long-lasting Graves disease. Relying on iRepertoire HTBI primers and Arm-PCR of CDR3 regions, the team built TCR beta libraries. TCRdb passed the multiplex PCR reads through MiXCR, listing each CDR3 protein once. The data contain 550,000 to 650,000 distinct CDR3 sequences, about 15% of them singletons. Time point: newly diagnosed GD, antithyroid drugs for less than 3 months. The TCR library was prepared using RNA isolated from PBMCs. The data also belong to a second study, concerning T cells in Graves' hyperthyroidism and ophthalmopathy.

The specimen was peripheral blood mononuclear cells (PBMCs), collected at new diagnosis, from a patient treated with antithyroid drugs. The receptors were sampled from a man in his late teens or twenties with Graves disease.

Notes on this clonotype: A much larger clone lies a single base off, so this may be a read error. The chain has TRBV20-1 and TRBJ2-1, with a possible D match to TRBD2 (5 bases). The CDR3 spans 13 residues. The ends were cut back, 5 bases at V and 10 bases at J, with 18 bases in the middle. Per germline, CDR1 DFQATT and CDR2 SNEGSKA (reference sequence). The CDR3 is CSAASGISYEQFF. The DNA of the CDR3 is TGCAGTGCTGCCTCCGGGATTTCCTACGAGCAGTTCTTC.

The table lists this clonotype with a few counts. Here the CDR3 DNA reads TGTGCCAGCAGTCGAAAGAATGTAGGTACGCAGTATTTT. This codes for CASSRKNVGTQYF. This chain links TRBV6-2 or TRBV6-3 with TRBJ2-3; D is ambiguous. V lost 5 bases, J lost 8 bases, and 14 bases lay in between. Germline V gene lookup returns CDR1 MNHEY and CDR2 SVGEGT. CDR3 size: 13 residues.

The chain couples TRBV5-5 to TRBJ2-5, with 10 bases lining up with TRBD1. The CDR3 loop spans 15 amino acids. Looked up from germline, CDR1 is SGHKS and CDR2 is YYEKEE (reference sequence). Trimming removed 4 bases from V and 4 bases from J; junction bases left unmatched: 7. In DNA form, the CDR3 reads TGTGCCAGCAGCATCCCGGACAGGGGGTCAGAGACCCAGTACTTC. Encoded protein: CASSIPDRGSETQYF.

This clonotype was recorded a few times. The V call is TRBV29-1, the J call TRBJ2-2; the D gene could be TRBD1 or TRBD2 (5 bases each). The ends were cut back, 3 bases at V and 5 bases at J, with 16 bases in the middle. Germline V gene sequence: CDR1 SQVTM, CDR2 ANQGSEA. The CDR3 sequence is 15 residues long. The CDR3, as DNA: TGCAGCGTTGACGTCGGGACCGGGGCGACCGGGGAGCTGTTTTTT. Protein: CSVDVGTGATGELFF.

This clonotype was observed many times. The chain carries TRBV24-1 and TRBJ2-3, with D possibly being TRBD1 (6 bases). This CDR3 is built from 13 residues. V lost 8 bases to trimming and J lost 3 bases, with 11 bases between them. Germline V CDR1 and CDR2: KGHDR, SFDVKD. The CDR3 DNA follows: TGTGCCACCAAACAGGGACGAACAGATACGCAGTATTTT. This translates into CATKQGRTDTQYF.

This clonotype was recorded at least ten times. The rearrangement joins TRBV2 to TRBJ1-6, with 10 bases matching TRBD1. There are 14 residues in the CDR3. Losses at the gene ends were 8 bases for V and 9 bases for J; bases not matched to a gene: 7. CDR1 SNHLY and CDR2 FYNNEI come from the germline V gene. CDR3 residues: CASRPGQGRSPLHF. The CDR3 region has the DNA TGTGCCAGCCGTCCGGGACAGGGGCGTTCACCCCTCCACTTT.

The sample holds many counts of this clonotype. The chain carries TRBV7-9 and TRBJ2-7, with 8 positions matching TRBD1. V gave up 4 bases and J gave up 3 bases; unmatched junction bases: 5. The CDR3 is 14 residues long. Germline CDR1 reads SEHNR; CDR2 reads FQNEAQ (reference sequence). The CDR3 sequence: CASSSGDRGYEQYF. The CDR3 DNA reads as TGTGCCAGCAGCTCCGGAGACAGGGGCTACGAGCAGTACTTC. Using reference TRBV7-9 and TRBJ2-7 for the parts outside the CDR3, the full variable domain is DTGVSQNPRHKITKRGQNVTFRCDPISEHNRLYWYRQTLGQGPEFLTYFQNEAQLEKSRLLSDRFSAERPKGSFSTLEIQRTEQGDSAMYLCASSSGDRGYEQYFGPGTRLTVT.

The sample holds many counts of this clonotype. The junction shows a germline mismatch at one end, possibly a read error. The genes are TRBV5-1 and TRBJ2-7; TRBD1 matches at 10 bases. CDR3 length: 15 residues. Germline V gives CDR1 SGHRS, CDR2 YFSETQ. CDR3: CASSRPGQGTYEQYF. The DNA of the CDR3 is TGTGCCAGCAGCCGGCCGGGACAGGGGACCTACGAGCAGTACTTC.

This clonotype appeared a few times. The chain uses TRBV27 and TRBJ1-4, with unresolved D. In germline, CDR1 is MNHEY, CDR2 SMNVEV (reference sequence). The V end lost 6 bases, the J end lost 2 bases, and 10 bases lay between the germline ends. The CDR3 runs to 14 residues. CDR3 coding DNA: TGTGCCAGCAGAGCGTGGGAGACTAATGAAAAACTGTTTTTT. Its translation is CASRAWETNEKLFF. Supplemented by reference TRBV27 and TRBJ1-4, the full variable domain reads EAQVTQNPRYLITVTGKKLTVTCSQNMNHEYMSWYRQDPGLGLRQIYYSMNVEVTDKGDVPEGYKVSRKEKRNFPLILESPSPNQTSLYFCASRAWETNEKLFFGSGTQLSVL.

The V gene is TRBV15, the J gene TRBJ2-1, with 11 bases lining up with TRBD2. The V gene's germline CDR1 is LNHNV and CDR2 YYDKDF (reference sequence). V was pared by 0 bases and J by 5 bases, with 6 bases of the junction left unmatched. The CDR3 spans 17 residues. The CDR3 coding sequence is TGTGCCACCAGCAGAGAGGCTAGCGGGGGGCCTAACAATGAGCAGTTCTTC. Its translation: CATSREASGGPNNEQFF.

This clonotype occurred many times. The chain has TRBV27 and TRBJ2-7; D ambiguous. CDR3 size: 12 residues. The germline V gene encodes CDR1 MNHEY and CDR2 SMNVEV (reference sequence). The germline V and J ends were trimmed by 8 bases and 4 bases, with 12 bases remaining between them. The CDR3 reads CASGDIGYEQYF. The CDR3 DNA follows: TGTGCCAGCGGAGACATAGGGTACGAGCAGTACTTC.

This clonotype was counted only a few times. The chain uses TRBV18 and TRBJ2-7, with D possibly matching TRBD1 (6 bases). This CDR3 has 17 residues. With 3 bases removed from V and 0 bases from J, the gap between germline ends came to 18 bases. Germline V gene lookup returns CDR1 KGHSH and CDR2 LQKENI. CDR3 sequence reads: CASSPALAGDTSYEQYF. Here the CDR3 DNA reads TGTGCCAGCTCACCCGCCTTAGCAGGGGACACCTCCTACGAGCAGTACTTC.

The V and J genes are TRBV12-3 or TRBV12-4 and TRBJ1-2, with 10 bases fitting TRBD1. The CDR3 runs to 14 residues. The ends lost 5 bases at V and 8 bases at J; junction bases unmatched: 8. The CDR3 DNA is TGTGCCAGCAGTCCCTACGGGACAGGGGACGGCTACACCTTC. This gives the protein CASSPYGTGDGYTF.

This clonotype appeared a few times. This rearrangement joins TRBV20-1 to TRBJ2-1, with 10 bases fitting TRBD1. In germline, CDR1 is DFQATT, CDR2 SNEGSKA (reference sequence). The CDR3 runs 13 residues. V dropped 6 bases and J dropped 15; count of bases not matched to a gene: 14. In DNA, the CDR3 is TGCAGTGCAACGACAGGGGGCGTTAGGGGGGGGTTCTTC. Its translation is CSATTGGVRGGFF.

This rearrangement joins TRBV7-8 to TRBJ1-3; D is unclear. The CDR3 contains 12 residues. The germline V gene encodes CDR1 SGHVS and CDR2 FQNEAQ. V was clipped by 8 bases and J by 4 bases, with 9 bases between them. Here the CDR3 DNA reads TGTGCCAGCGCACGAGACGGAAACACCATATATTTT. Amino acids: CASARDGNTIYF.

The J gene is TRBJ2-7, the V gene TRBV6-5, with D perhaps matching TRBD2 (6 bases). Trimming took 3 bases from V and 4 from J, leaving 16 bases between them. Germline V gene data show CDR1 as MNHEY and CDR2 as SVGAGI. The CDR3 is 15 residues long. The CDR3 coding sequence is TGTGCCAGCAGTTATTCCGCGGAGGGGAAATACGAGCAGTACTTC. It translates to CASSYSAEGKYEQYF.

This clonotype appeared a few times. The V and J genes are TRBV28 and TRBJ1-5, with D hard to call. V was pared by 9 bases and J by 7 bases, with 19 bases between. The germline CDR1 and CDR2 sequences are MDHEN and SYDVKM. This CDR3 contains 14 residues. CDR3 sequence: CASKGGNLYQPQHF. In DNA, the CDR3 is TGTGCCAGTAAGGGCGGGAATCTATACCAGCCCCAGCATTTT.

This clonotype was detected a few times. The V gene is TRBV9, the J gene TRBJ2-3; D is perhaps TRBD2 (7 bases). Germline V gives CDR1 SGDLS, CDR2 YYNGEE. This CDR3 region has 16 residues. With 3 bases removed from V and 0 bases from J, the gap between germline ends came to 14 bases. Written as DNA, the CDR3 is TGTGCCAGCAGCGAAAGGGGGGGCTACAGCACAGATACGCAGTATTTT. It encodes CASSERGGYSTDTQYF.

This clonotype was seen many times. This sequence joins TRBV28 and TRBJ2-1; 8 bases map to TRBD2. Looked up from germline, CDR1 is MDHEN and CDR2 is SYDVKM. Losses at the gene ends were 3 bases for V and 4 bases for J; bases not matched to a gene: 8. This CDR3 region has 16 residues. CDR3 sequence reads: CASSFQRERVYNEQFF. The CDR3 DNA follows: TGTGCCAGCAGTTTTCAGCGGGAGCGAGTTTACAATGAGCAGTTCTTC.

There are many counts of this clonotype. The chain carries TRBV12-3 or TRBV12-4 and TRBJ1-1; the D gene is possibly TRBD1 (5 bases). The CDR3 consists of 13 residues. Trimming removed 6 bases at V and 0 bases at J, with 8 bases between. This CDR3 reads CASSMTVNTEAFF. The CDR3 DNA reads as TGTGCCAGCAGCATGACAGTGAACACTGAAGCTTTCTTT.

This clonotype was seen only a few times. The CDR3 does not end in the conserved phenylalanine or tryptophan, so this is likely a read error. The chain joins TRBV13 to TRBJ2-3; tentatively, D is TRBD2 (6 bases). The CDR3 length is 14 residues. The germline V and J ends were trimmed by 3 bases and 5 bases, with 12 bases remaining between them. Germline CDR1 PRHDT, CDR2 FYEKMQ (reference sequence). The CDR3, as DNA: TGTGCCAGCAGCTTCCTCGGGAGCGAAGATACGCAGTATCTT. Its protein product is CASSFLGSEDTQYL.

This clonotype has only a few counts. V usage is TRBV20-1 and J usage is TRBJ1-6, with a possible D match to TRBD1 (6 bases). Per germline, CDR1 DFQATT and CDR2 SNEGSKA (reference sequence). The CDR3 extends over 16 amino acids. Trimming shortened V by 0 bases and J by 8 bases, and 17 bases separated the two germline ends. The CDR3 DNA sequence: TGCAGTGCTAGAGAAGACCAGGGGCTAGTAGATTCACCCCTCCACTTT. Its protein is CSAREDQGLVDSPLHF.